The rows below give T cell receptor beta chains drawn from one sample of a study of control samples from healthy donors and cancer patients. Only in-frame clones appear in the TCRdb table, and some are missing; sequencing was by immunoSEQ multiplex PCR. The sample consists of 100,000 to 150,000 clones, 80% to 95% of them appearing once. Material: blood. The receptors here all came from a man aged 18 to 30 in good health. Each CDR3 is given without its conserved first and last residue. A D gene is named only where the DNA matches it firmly.

>TRBD2|TRBV3-1/TRBV3-2|TRBJ2-5
ASSHRLAGETQY
>-|TRBV6-5|TRBJ1-1
ASSRVTEAF
>TRBD1|TRBV4-2|TRBJ2-2
ASSQDPGTGAGELF
>TRBD1|TRBV7-9|TRBJ2-5
ASSSRGPETQY
>-|TRBV6-1|TRBJ2-7
ASNEGSHFYEQY
>-|TRBV6-5|TRBJ2-3
ASSYGLAKDTQY
>TRBD2|TRBV11-2|TRBJ2-5
ASSLGTSGGGQETQY
>-|TRBV5-6|TRBJ1-1
ASTPLGGPTEAF
>-|TRBV9|TRBJ1-3
ASSGVVSGNTIY
>-|TRBV7-3|TRBJ1-6
ASSLKGGSPLH
>TRBD1|TRBV3-1/TRBV3-2|TRBJ1-2
ASSPQGDYGYT
>-|TRBV7-2|TRBJ2-2
ASSSGYTGELF
>TRBD2|TRBV2|TRBJ2-5
ASRPRLAGFPPETQY
>-|TRBV3-1/TRBV3-2|TRBJ1-6
ASSQGWPLH
>-|TRBV7-5|TRBJ2-6
VRSSQSTGAGANVLT
>-|TRBV10-3|TRBJ2-5
AISGGTQETQY
>-|TRBV12-3/TRBV12-4|TRBJ2-1
ASSFWQINEQF
>-|TRBV4-1|TRBJ2-7
ASSQVATGAVYEQY
>-|TRBV5-1|TRBJ2-7
ASSLWYSLYEQY
>-|TRBV9|TRBJ2-5
ASSVTRAGETQY
>-|TRBV24-1|TRBJ1-2
ATSDSTLNYGYT
>-|TRBV6-2/TRBV6-3|TRBJ1-4
ASSYWENEKLF
>-|TRBV19|TRBJ1-5
ASSIVGGPQH
>TRBD1|TRBV10-2|TRBJ2-5
ASIPGQGNQETQY
>-|TRBV19|TRBJ2-5
ASSRQRAGEETQY
>-|TRBV6-5|TRBJ1-4
ASSEGYRDEKLF
>TRBD1|TRBV6-4|TRBJ2-2
ASSARDRGPGELF
>-|TRBV27|TRBJ1-2
ASSSRATYVGYT
>TRBD2|TRBV20-1|TRBJ2-5
SASRLAGVSETQY
>-|TRBV10-3|TRBJ1-4
ATTANNEKLF
>-|TRBV6-5|TRBJ1-5
ASSYLNQPQH
>-|TRBV5-6|TRBJ1-2
ASSLVAQDYGYT
>-|TRBV27|TRBJ2-2
ASSTGTNTGELF